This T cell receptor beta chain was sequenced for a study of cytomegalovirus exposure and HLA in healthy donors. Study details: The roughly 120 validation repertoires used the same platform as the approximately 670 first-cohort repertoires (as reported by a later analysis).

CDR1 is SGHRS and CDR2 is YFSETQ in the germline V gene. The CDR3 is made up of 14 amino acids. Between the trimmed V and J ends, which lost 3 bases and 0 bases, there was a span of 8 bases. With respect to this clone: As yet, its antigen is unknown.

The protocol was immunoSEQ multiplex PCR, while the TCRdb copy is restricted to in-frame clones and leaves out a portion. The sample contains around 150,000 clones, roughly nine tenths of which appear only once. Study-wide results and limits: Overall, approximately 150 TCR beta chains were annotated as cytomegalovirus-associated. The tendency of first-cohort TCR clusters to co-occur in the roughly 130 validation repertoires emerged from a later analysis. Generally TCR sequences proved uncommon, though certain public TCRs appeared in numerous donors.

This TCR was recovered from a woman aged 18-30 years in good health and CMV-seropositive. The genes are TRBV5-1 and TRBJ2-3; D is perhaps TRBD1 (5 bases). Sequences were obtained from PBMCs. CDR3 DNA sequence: TGCGCCAGCAGCTCAGGACAAAGCACAGATACGCAGTATTTT. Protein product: CASSSGQSTDTQYF.